The rows below give T cell receptor beta chains drawn from one sample of a study of T cell repertoires in cytomegalovirus infection. TCRdb passed the reads through MiXCR, listing each CDR3 protein once. Of fewer than 950,000 distinct CDR3 sequences in the sample, 30% to 35% are singletons; the top ten hold around an eighth. For these TCRs, the target antigens are not known. Sequencing was performed on cultured CD8+ T cells from PBMCs, taken from culture after CMV antigen stimulation. These receptors were collected from a human donor in good health (CMV status not recorded). Some clones in this sample may be carry-over from other donors' samples. The CDR3 runs from the conserved cysteine through the conserved F or W. Each record gives: J gene, V gene, CDR3 protein.

TRBJ1-2 | TRBV5-6 | CASSLVTGTLGYTF
TRBJ1-1 | TRBV7-9 | CARAGTEAFF
TRBJ2-3 | TRBV2 | CASREAGITDTQYF
TRBJ2-2 | TRBV5-3 | CAIPRANTGELFF
TRBJ1-6 | TRBV12-3/TRBV12-4 | CASSSSTSSYNSPLHF
TRBJ2-7 | TRBV7-4 | CASSYTTGTAKYEQYF
TRBJ1-2 | TRBV7-2 | CASSVGQPPTF
TRBJ1-1 | TRBV6-1 | CASSPHGGDWVLPNTEAFF
TRBJ1-5 | TRBV4-1 | CASSQDPQGRQPQHF
TRBJ2-2 | TRBV11-2 | CASSLSQGFGELFF
TRBJ1-1 | TRBV19 | CASSINRNTEAFF
TRBJ1-5 | TRBV27 | CASSWGAPGNQPQHF
TRBJ2-1 | TRBV7-8 | CASSLEAQNDEQFF
TRBJ1-2 | TRBV4-1 | CASSQELPYGYTF
TRBJ2-1 | TRBV7-6 | CASSFGGQASYNEQFF
TRBJ1-1 | TRBV6-1 | CASKETPGPNTEASF
TRBJ2-1 | TRBV7-6 | CASGLRTVDNEQFF
TRBJ2-3 | TRBV7-9 | CASRPSTNTDTQYF
TRBJ2-7 | TRBV2 | CASSGTGGGLSRYEQYF
TRBJ2-1 | TRBV6-1 | CASSGQKSSYNEQFF
TRBJ1-2 | TRBV19 | CATLQGQDGYTF
TRBJ1-3 | TRBV4-1 | CASSPRQISGNTIYF
TRBJ2-2 | TRBV7-6 | CASSPRTSGTGELFF
TRBJ1-6 | TRBV7-6 | CASSLVVGVHSPLHF
TRBJ1-4 | TRBV12-3/TRBV12-4 | CASSFMAGGSINEKLFF
TRBJ2-3 | TRBV5-5 | CASSLLKPPTDTQYF
TRBJ2-1 | TRBV12-3/TRBV12-4 | CASSFVSGGADEQFF
TRBJ1-6 | TRBV7-9 | CASSLTAYNSPLHF
TRBJ2-1 | TRBV6-1 | CASSEWGGTSYNEQFF
TRBJ1-5 | TRBV20-1 | CSARQTAGTGNQPQHF
TRBJ2-5 | TRBV19 | CASRDGPLGGQETQYF
TRBJ2-4 | TRBV27 | CASSLLGQGGVQYF
TRBJ2-3 | TRBV29-1 | CSVEVGADIGTDTQYF
TRBJ1-2 | TRBV19 | CASSIDSGNDGYTF
TRBJ1-2 | TRBV25-1 | CASKSGGSNYGYTF
TRBJ2-4 | TRBV20-1 | CSARDLREGIKNIQYF
TRBJ1-4 | TRBV7-6 | CASSPGPEGKEKLFF
TRBJ1-5 | TRBV19 | CASSAPPDRDQPQHF
TRBJ1-1 | TRBV19 | CASSISGTNTEAFF
TRBJ2-1 | TRBV19 | CASSAWEGASYNEQFF
TRBJ1-5 | TRBV6-7 | CASILRTGMDQPQHF
TRBJ2-5 | TRBV7-6 | CASSSRGEYQETQYF
TRBJ1-2 | TRBV2 | CATRPLTGLIYGYTF
TRBJ1-1 | TRBV11-2 | CASRLWDSSANTEAFF
TRBJ2-7 | TRBV5-1 | CASSWGPGLKEQYF
TRBJ1-1 | TRBV12-3/TRBV12-4 | CANSLDSGMNTEAFF